Given below is one T cell receptor beta chain in context. Its antigen is still unknown. This CDR3 is also generated by other DNA sequences in the sample. Germline V gives CDR1 SGHRS, CDR2 YFSETQ. CDR3 size: 15 residues. Losses at the gene ends were 4 bases for V and 1 base for J; bases not matched to a gene: 6. The data stem from a study of shared clonotypes between healthy human individuals. The overall study: A couple of women and a few men aged 18 to 49 served as donors. General study findings and limits: Sampling was confined to blood; repertoires within tissues likely differ.

Assay: immunoSEQ multiplex PCR; the TCRdb copy retains only in-frame clones and omits some. The table includes 2 million to 3 million clones, 93% detected once. J is TRBJ2-5 and V is TRBV5-1; 8 positions agree with TRBD1. Sequenced: naive CD4+ T cells from PBMCs. Subset given: CD45RA+ positively selected. This receptor was obtained from a man between 18 and 35 years old in good health. Some clones in this sample may be carry-over from other donors' samples. CDR3 in DNA: TGCGCCAGCAGCCAGCGCGGGACAGGCCAAGAGACCCAGTACTTC. It translates to CASSQRGTGQETQYF.